This TCR beta chain was recorded in a study of Ad26.COV2.S vaccination and SARS-CoV-2 variants. Germline V CDR1 and CDR2: SGHDN, FVKESK. J was trimmed by 4 bases and V by 5 bases; bases with no gene match: 1. The CDR3 is 12 amino acids. Specified treatment: 15 to 20 received Ad26.COV2.S at low or high dose, single or two shots; 5 received placebo; per-sample allocation not given. Sampling took place 63 days after the first vaccine or placebo injection. On this clone: Its target is not known.

Study observations and caveats: Breadth of non-spike TCRs did not differ between vaccinees and placebo recipients.

TCRdb's copy holds only in-frame clones and misses some; the assay was immunoSEQ multiplex PCR. The profile shows about 460,000 clones, about nine tenths of them singletons. The sample was peripheral blood, taken in a trial of Ad26.COV2.S vaccine versus placebo. This chain connects TRBV14 to TRBJ1-2, with 7 nucleotides matching TRBD1. The sequence came from a person aged 18 to 59 who received the Ad26.COV2.S COVID-19 vaccine or a placebo. CDR3 protein: CASSSGGYGYTF. Written as DNA, the CDR3 is TGTGCCAGCAGCTCAGGGGGCTATGGCTACACCTTC.